Listed below are T cell receptor beta chains from one sample, sequenced in a study of CD8+CD57+ T cells in acquired aplastic anemia. TCRdb re-derived calls from the reads in MiXCR, one entry per CDR3 protein. The table shows 450,000 to 600,000 distinct CDR3 sequences, with around 30% occurring only once. The sample comprised sorted CD4+, CD8+, or CD8+CD57+ T cells (not recorded which) from PBMCs. The origin of the receptors is a human donor with aplastic anemia. Each CDR3 is given with its conserved first and last residue. The D gene is left open where the match is weak. Size tells how often a clone was seen (once, few, many) or the class of an expanded clone, and some rows leave it out.

d_call: TRBD1
clone_size: few
v_call: TRBV29-1
j_call: TRBJ1-2
cdr3_nt: TGCAGCGTTCCGGGACAGGCAGATGGCTACACCTTC
cdr3_aa: CSVPGQADGYTF

d_call: .
clone_size: .
v_call: TRBV7-3
j_call: TRBJ2-7
cdr3_nt: TGTGCCAGCAGCCGAGGGGGTACCTACGAGCAGTACTTC
cdr3_aa: CASSRGGTYEQYF

d_call: .
clone_size: many
v_call: TRBV7-2
j_call: TRBJ2-7
cdr3_nt: TGTGCCAGCAGCCTACAGGGTTTCGAGCAGTACTTC
cdr3_aa: CASSLQGFEQYF

d_call: .
clone_size: .
v_call: TRBV7-2
j_call: TRBJ2-7
cdr3_nt: TGTGCCAGCAGCAACAAGGGAGCACCGAACTACGAGCAGCGCTTC
cdr3_aa: CASSNKGAPNYEQRF

d_call: .
clone_size: .
v_call: TRBV30
j_call: TRBJ2-7
cdr3_nt: TGTGCCTGGAATTACGGCAGGTCGGAGCAGTACTTC
cdr3_aa: CAWNYGRSEQYF

d_call: .
clone_size: .
v_call: TRBV18
j_call: TRBJ2-1
cdr3_nt: TGTGCCAGCTCACCCCCGGGCGCGGACAATGAGCAGTTCTTC
cdr3_aa: CASSPPGADNEQFF

d_call: .
clone_size: few
v_call: TRBV4-2
j_call: TRBJ1-1
cdr3_nt: TGTGCCAGCAGCCAAAGTGCGTTCACACCCATGAACACTGAAGCTTTCTTT
cdr3_aa: CASSQSAFTPMNTEAFF

d_call: .
clone_size: once
v_call: TRBV25-1
j_call: TRBJ1-1
cdr3_nt: TGTGCCAGCAGTGAAATACAGGGAGGAGGATGGATGAACACTGAAGCTTTCTTT
cdr3_aa: CASSEIQGGGWMNTEAFF

d_call: .
clone_size: many
v_call: TRBV29-1
j_call: TRBJ2-6
cdr3_nt: TGCAGCGTGCAAAACGGTGTCTCTGGGGCCAACGTCCTGACTTTC
cdr3_aa: CSVQNGVSGANVLTF

d_call: .
clone_size: few
v_call: TRBV9
j_call: TRBJ2-5
cdr3_nt: TGTGCCAGCAGCGTAGGGGCAGAACAAGAGACCCAGTACTTC
cdr3_aa: CASSVGAEQETQYF

d_call: .
clone_size: few
v_call: TRBV20-1
j_call: TRBJ2-1
cdr3_nt: TGCAGTGCTAGAGCCTTGAGCTCCTACAATGAGCAGTTCTTC
cdr3_aa: CSARALSSYNEQFF

d_call: .
clone_size: .
v_call: TRBV7-9
j_call: TRBJ1-5
cdr3_nt: TGTGCCAGCAGTTTGGTGGGGCCCCAGCATTTT
cdr3_aa: CASSLVGPQHF

d_call: .
clone_size: many
v_call: TRBV7-7
j_call: TRBJ2-5
cdr3_nt: TGTGCTAGCAGCGTTGGGCGAGAAGAGACCCAGTACTTC
cdr3_aa: CASSVGREETQYF

d_call: .
clone_size: many
v_call: TRBV29-1
j_call: TRBJ1-2
cdr3_nt: TGCAGCGTTGAAGATCTTGGGGGGTCATATGGCTACACCTTC
cdr3_aa: CSVEDLGGSYGYTF

d_call: TRBD1
clone_size: .
v_call: TRBV11-1
j_call: TRBJ1-1
cdr3_nt: TGTGCCAGCAGCTCTACAAGGACAGGGAGGGACACTGAAGCTTTCTTT
cdr3_aa: CASSSTRTGRDTEAFF

d_call: .
clone_size: once
v_call: TRBV15
j_call: TRBJ1-5
cdr3_nt: TGTGCCACCAGCAGGGATGTTCAGCCCCAGCATTTT
cdr3_aa: CATSRDVQPQHF

d_call: .
clone_size: .
v_call: TRBV7-7
j_call: TRBJ2-3
cdr3_nt: TGTGCCAGCAGCAGTTGGACGGGCGATACGCAGTATTTT
cdr3_aa: CASSSWTGDTQYF

d_call: TRBD1
clone_size: many
v_call: TRBV29-1
j_call: TRBJ1-1
cdr3_nt: TGCAGCGCCGAACGAGGGACAGGACACACTGAAGCTTTCTTT
cdr3_aa: CSAERGTGHTEAFF

d_call: .
clone_size: .
v_call: TRBV20-1
j_call: TRBJ2-1
cdr3_nt: TGCAGTGCTAGCCCGGAGCACAGCTCCTACAATGAGCAGTTCTTC
cdr3_aa: CSASPEHSSYNEQFF

d_call: .
clone_size: few
v_call: TRBV2
j_call: TRBJ2-6
cdr3_nt: TGTGCCAGCAGTGAGACCTTTTTGGATCGAGGGGGATACTCTGGGGCCAACGTCCTGACTTTC
cdr3_aa: CASSETFLDRGGYSGANVLTF

d_call: .
clone_size: .
v_call: TRBV9
j_call: TRBJ2-3
cdr3_nt: TGTGCCAGCAGCGTCTGGGCGGCTAGCGTAACAGATACGCAGTATTTT
cdr3_aa: CASSVWAASVTDTQYF

d_call: .
clone_size: .
v_call: TRBV11-2
j_call: TRBJ1-2
cdr3_nt: TGTGCCAGCAGCCTCCAATCGGGACGCCTACCTAGGGGTGGCTACACCTTC
cdr3_aa: CASSLQSGRLPRGGYTF

d_call: .
clone_size: many
v_call: TRBV19
j_call: TRBJ2-7
cdr3_nt: TGTGCCAGTAGTAGGGGGCGGTACGAGCAGTACTTC
cdr3_aa: CASSRGRYEQYF

d_call: .
clone_size: .
v_call: TRBV2
j_call: TRBJ1-2
cdr3_nt: TGTGCCAGCAGTGAGCGGGGAGTGCAGGGCTATGGCTACACCTTC
cdr3_aa: CASSERGVQGYGYTF

d_call: .
clone_size: few
v_call: TRBV4-1
j_call: TRBJ2-7
cdr3_nt: TGCGCCAGCAGCCAAGTCCGGTATTTTGGGGAAGGGACTCTCTACGAGCAGTACTTC
cdr3_aa: CASSQVRYFGEGTLYEQYF

d_call: TRBD1
clone_size: .
v_call: TRBV11-1
j_call: TRBJ1-3
cdr3_nt: TGTGCCAGCAGCCAAACAGGGGGACTATCTGGAAACACCATATATTTT
cdr3_aa: CASSQTGGLSGNTIYF

d_call: TRBD2
clone_size: few
v_call: TRBV19
j_call: TRBJ2-7
cdr3_nt: TGTGCACCGATAGCGGGGGCAACCTACGAGCAGTACTTC
cdr3_aa: CAPIAGATYEQYF

d_call: .
clone_size: .
v_call: TRBV19
j_call: TRBJ2-5
cdr3_nt: TGTGCCAGCCAACCGACAGGGAGGGCTCAAGAGACCCAGTACTTC
cdr3_aa: CASQPTGRAQETQYF

d_call: TRBD2
clone_size: .
v_call: TRBV20-1
j_call: TRBJ2-1
cdr3_nt: TGCAGTGTTAGCGGGAGGAGGCTCTCCGGTGAGCAGTTCTTC
cdr3_aa: CSVSGRRLSGEQFF

d_call: TRBD2
clone_size: few
v_call: TRBV14
j_call: TRBJ2-1
cdr3_nt: TGTGCCAGCAGCCAAGATAGCGGTAGCGGGAGGGGCTATGAGCAGTTCTTC
cdr3_aa: CASSQDSGSGRGYEQFF

d_call: .
clone_size: .
v_call: TRBV6-4
j_call: TRBJ2-2
cdr3_nt: TGTGCCAGCAGTGACTCGTGGCAGGGGCCCGGGGAGCTGTTTTTT
cdr3_aa: CASSDSWQGPGELFF

d_call: .
clone_size: .
v_call: TRBV20-1
j_call: TRBJ1-1
cdr3_nt: TGCAGTGCTAGTCCGGTTTCGGTCACTGAAGCTTTCTTT
cdr3_aa: CSASPVSVTEAFF

d_call: TRBD1
clone_size: many
v_call: TRBV2
j_call: TRBJ2-5
cdr3_nt: TGTGCCAGTAAGGGAGACAGGGTTGGGACCCAGTACTTC
cdr3_aa: CASKGDRVGTQYF

d_call: TRBD1
clone_size: .
v_call: TRBV10-3
j_call: TRBJ1-1
cdr3_nt: TGTGCCATAAGGAAGTTTATCGGGACAGGGTTGGGCACTGAAGCTTTCTTT
cdr3_aa: CAIRKFIGTGLGTEAFF

d_call: .
clone_size: many
v_call: TRBV29-1
j_call: TRBJ2-1
cdr3_nt: TGCAGCGTTGTTGTCATTGGGGGGCAGTTCTTC
cdr3_aa: CSVVVIGGQFF

d_call: .
clone_size: .
v_call: TRBV7-4
j_call: TRBJ2-5
cdr3_nt: TGTGCCAGCAGCACGCAGGACATATCCACCCGACAAGAGACCCAGTACTTC
cdr3_aa: CASSTQDISTRQETQYF

d_call: .
clone_size: many
v_call: TRBV19
j_call: TRBJ1-2
cdr3_nt: TGTGCCAGTAGTATAAATCAGGGTATCGGATATGGCTACACCTTC
cdr3_aa: CASSINQGIGYGYTF

d_call: TRBD1
clone_size: few
v_call: TRBV5-4
j_call: TRBJ2-1
cdr3_nt: TGTGCCAGCAGCAGACCCGGGACAGTCGAAAATGAGCAGTTCTTC
cdr3_aa: CASSRPGTVENEQFF

d_call: .
clone_size: .
v_call: TRBV2
j_call: TRBJ1-3
cdr3_nt: TGTGCCAGCAGGCCGGCAAACACCATATATTTT
cdr3_aa: CASRPANTIYF

d_call: .
clone_size: few
v_call: TRBV9
j_call: TRBJ2-3
cdr3_nt: TGTGCCAGCAGCGTGGTATCGGGGTTAGATACGCAGTATTTT
cdr3_aa: CASSVVSGLDTQYF

d_call: TRBD2
clone_size: .
v_call: TRBV7-3
j_call: TRBJ2-1
cdr3_nt: TGTGCCAGCAGTCCCGGGGGGGCCATCTCCTACAATGAGCAGTTCTTC
cdr3_aa: CASSPGGAISYNEQFF

d_call: .
clone_size: once
v_call: TRBV25-1
j_call: TRBJ1-1
cdr3_nt: TGTGCCAGCAGTGATCCGGGGCAGGGTGACCTGACCCTGAACACTGGAGCTTTCTTT
cdr3_aa: CASSDPGQGDLTLNTGAFF

d_call: TRBD1
clone_size: .
v_call: TRBV3-1
j_call: TRBJ2-1
cdr3_nt: TGTGCCACACAAGACAGGGTGAATGAGCAGTTCTTC
cdr3_aa: CATQDRVNEQFF

d_call: .
clone_size: many
v_call: TRBV5-1
j_call: TRBJ1-2
cdr3_nt: TGCGCCAGCAGCTTGGACCCAGGGGTCACCTATGGCTACACCTTC
cdr3_aa: CASSLDPGVTYGYTF

d_call: TRBD1
clone_size: .
v_call: TRBV20-1
j_call: TRBJ2-1
cdr3_nt: TGCAGTGCTAGTTTAGGCCAGGGGGCCTACAATGAGCAGTTCTTC
cdr3_aa: CSASLGQGAYNEQFF

d_call: TRBD1
clone_size: .
v_call: TRBV25-1
j_call: TRBJ2-4
cdr3_nt: TGTGCCAGCAGCCCAAGGTCGGGACAGGGGGGAGGCATTCAGTACTTC
cdr3_aa: CASSPRSGQGGGIQYF

d_call: .
clone_size: .
v_call: TRBV7-2
j_call: TRBJ2-7
cdr3_nt: TGTGCCAGCAGCGGAGGACCATCGTACGAGCAGTACTTC
cdr3_aa: CASSGGPSYEQYF

d_call: .
clone_size: many
v_call: TRBV2
j_call: TRBJ2-7
cdr3_nt: TGTGCCAGCAGGGAAGGTTTGGACGGTTACTACGAGCAGTACTTC
cdr3_aa: CASREGLDGYYEQYF

d_call: .
clone_size: .
v_call: TRBV12-3/TRBV12-4
j_call: TRBJ1-3
cdr3_nt: TGTGCCAGCAGCGCCGACTTAGACTCTGGAAACACCATATATTTT
cdr3_aa: CASSADLDSGNTIYF

d_call: TRBD1
clone_size: .
v_call: TRBV11-2
j_call: TRBJ1-1
cdr3_nt: TGTGCCAGCAGCTTCCAGGGGGCCACCACTGAAGCTTTCTTT
cdr3_aa: CASSFQGATTEAFF

d_call: TRBD2
clone_size: .
v_call: TRBV7-6
j_call: TRBJ2-1
cdr3_nt: TGTGCCAGCAGCGCCCGGACTAGCGGGGGGGCGTACAATGAGCAGTTCTTC
cdr3_aa: CASSARTSGGAYNEQFF

d_call: .
clone_size: few
v_call: TRBV9
j_call: TRBJ1-4
cdr3_nt: TGTGCCAGCAGCGGGACACCGGGACGGAATGAAAAACTGTTTTTT
cdr3_aa: CASSGTPGRNEKLFF

d_call: .
clone_size: .
v_call: TRBV20-1
j_call: TRBJ2-7
cdr3_nt: TGCAGTGCTCCTAAACCCACCGGGGGCTACGAGCAGTACTTC
cdr3_aa: CSAPKPTGGYEQYF

d_call: .
clone_size: many
v_call: TRBV7-9
j_call: TRBJ2-7
cdr3_nt: TGTGCCAGCAGCTTAATAGGGCTTACAGTATACGAGCAGTACTTC
cdr3_aa: CASSLIGLTVYEQYF

d_call: TRBD1
clone_size: few
v_call: TRBV2
j_call: TRBJ2-5
cdr3_nt: TGTGCCAGCAGCAAGACAGGGCGTGAGACCCAGTACTTC
cdr3_aa: CASSKTGRETQYF

d_call: TRBD1
clone_size: many
v_call: TRBV2
j_call: TRBJ1-4
cdr3_nt: TGTGCCAGCAGTCCCGGGACAGCAAACCTAGAAAAACTGTTTTTT
cdr3_aa: CASSPGTANLEKLFF

d_call: .
clone_size: many
v_call: TRBV15
j_call: TRBJ2-1
cdr3_nt: TGTGCCACCAGCAGAGATCTGGCAGAGGGGAACAATGAGCAGTTCTTC
cdr3_aa: CATSRDLAEGNNEQFF

d_call: .
clone_size: once
v_call: TRBV9
j_call: TRBJ2-1
cdr3_nt: TGTGCCAGCAGCGGGAGGGCCAATGAGCAGTTCTTC
cdr3_aa: CASSGRANEQFF

d_call: TRBD1
clone_size: many
v_call: TRBV6-1
j_call: TRBJ1-2
cdr3_nt: TGTGCCAGCAGTGATCGGCGAGGGGACAGCGGTGGCTACACCTTC
cdr3_aa: CASSDRRGDSGGYTF